This is a list of T cell receptor beta chains from one sample in a study of CD8 T cells in Susac syndrome. MiXCR, run by TCRdb on the immunoSEQ multiplex PCR reads, gives a single entry per CDR3 protein. The sample records around 170,000 distinct CDR3 sequences, approximately 96% being singletons. Sequences were obtained from CD4+ T cells from PBMCs. The receptors were gathered from a human donor with Susac syndrome. CDR3s include the opening cysteine and the closing phenylalanine or tryptophan. D genes are given only for firm matches. Clone sizes are given selectively: once, few, many, or a class where the clone is expanded.

v_gene	abundance	d_gene	j_gene	CDR3aa	CDR3nt
TRBV30	.	.	TRBJ1-5	CAWSALLTGPNQPQHF	TGTGCCTGGAGTGCACTCCTAACGGGGCCCAATCAGCCCCAGCATTTT
TRBV29-1	.	.	TRBJ1-3	CSVRAGSGNTIYF	TGCAGCGTTCGTGCTGGCTCTGGAAACACCATATATTTT
TRBV30	.	.	TRBJ2-3	CAWSVLPSSLPDTQYF	TGTGCCTGGAGTGTGTTACCTAGCAGTTTGCCAGATACGCAGTATTTT
TRBV24-1	.	.	TRBJ2-1	CATSDTRSSYNEQFF	TGTGCCACCAGTGATACTAGAAGCTCCTACAATGAGCAGTTCTTC
TRBV6-1	.	TRBD2	TRBJ2-3	CASTPPASGGSTDTQYF	TGTGCCAGCACCCCCCCAGCTAGCGGGGGTAGCACAGATACGCAGTATTTT
TRBV12-3/TRBV12-4	.	.	TRBJ2-3	CASSLEFRTDTQYF	TGTGCCAGCAGTTTGGAGTTCCGAACAGATACGCAGTATTTT
TRBV10-3	once	TRBD1	TRBJ2-3	CAIRGQGTDTQYF	TGTGCCATCAGAGGACAGGGCACAGATACGCAGTATTTT
TRBV11-2	.	.	TRBJ1-1	CASSLQGIGDTEAFF	TGTGCCAGCAGCTTACAGGGAATAGGGGACACTGAAGCTTTCTTT
TRBV29-1	.	TRBD1	TRBJ1-3	CSVAGTGGNTIYF	TGCAGCGTTGCCGGGACAGGGGGAAACACCATATATTTT
TRBV6-5	.	.	TRBJ2-1	CASSSSTLYNEQFF	TGTGCCAGCAGTTCGAGTACGCTCTACAATGAGCAGTTCTTC
TRBV7-8	.	TRBD1	TRBJ1-1	CASTDRGDTEAFF	TGTGCCAGCACGGACAGGGGGGACACTGAAGCTTTCTTT
TRBV3-1	.	TRBD1	TRBJ1-4	CASNLQGKNEKLFF	TGTGCCAGCAACCTACAGGGGAAGAATGAAAAACTGTTTTTT
TRBV12-3/TRBV12-4	.	.	TRBJ2-7	CASSLAGMRQNEQYF	TGTGCCAGCAGTTTAGCGGGGATGCGCCAGAACGAGCAGTACTTC
TRBV9	.	.	TRBJ2-2	CASSVLGDTGELFF	TGTGCCAGCAGCGTACTGGGGGACACCGGGGAGCTGTTTTTT
TRBV7-9	.	.	TRBJ2-4	CASSLGDTNRDIQYF	TGTGCCAGCAGCTTAGGGGACACCAATCGGGACATTCAGTACTTC
TRBV20-1	.	.	TRBJ2-5	CSAGSFQETQYF	TGCAGTGCCGGGAGCTTTCAAGAGACCCAGTACTTC
TRBV3-1	.	.	TRBJ2-6	CASSQRRSGANVLTF	TGTGCCAGCAGCCAACGGCGCTCTGGGGCCAACGTCCTGACTTTC
TRBV6-2/TRBV6-3	few	.	TRBJ2-2	CASNTGPGELFF	TGTGCCAGCAATACGGGACCCGGGGAGCTGTTTTTT
TRBV19	.	.	TRBJ1-5	CASSPMDQPQHF	TGTGCCAGTAGCCCGATGGATCAGCCCCAGCATTTT
TRBV3-1	.	.	TRBJ2-5	CASSQVLTGRQETQYF	TGTGCCAGCAGCCAAGTTCTGACGGGGAGGCAAGAGACCCAGTACTTC
TRBV2	.	.	TRBJ1-1	CASSVGASDTEAFF	TGTGCCAGCAGTGTCGGGGCTTCGGACACTGAAGCTTTCTTT
TRBV12-3/TRBV12-4	.	.	TRBJ2-3	CASSPIQLNTDTQYF	TGTGCCAGCAGTCCTATACAGCTGAACACAGATACGCAGTATTTT
TRBV20-1	.	.	TRBJ2-1	CSASGGLSYNEQFF	TGCAGTGCTAGCGGGGGACTCTCCTACAATGAGCAGTTCTTC
TRBV6-2/TRBV6-3	.	TRBD1	TRBJ2-2	CASRETGNAGELFF	TGTGCCAGCAGAGAGACAGGGAACGCCGGGGAGCTGTTTTTT
TRBV29-1	.	.	TRBJ2-2	CSGRVANTGELFF	TGCAGCGGCAGGGTAGCGAACACCGGGGAGCTGTTTTTT
TRBV2	.	.	TRBJ1-2	CASSRVEGEYSYGYTF	TGTGCCAGCTCCCGGGTGGAGGGGGAATATAGCTATGGCTACACCTTC
TRBV12-3/TRBV12-4	.	.	TRBJ1-2	CASSFRGDYGYTF	TGTGCCAGCAGTTTCCGGGGAGACTATGGCTACACCTTC
TRBV4-1	.	.	TRBJ1-4	CASSPRQGATNEKLFF	TGCGCCAGCAGCCCACGTCAAGGGGCAACTAATGAAAAACTGTTTTTT
TRBV3-1	.	TRBD1	TRBJ1-5	CASSPTGDDQPQHF	TGTGCCAGCAGCCCCACAGGGGACGATCAGCCCCAGCATTTT
TRBV6-1	.	.	TRBJ1-5	CASSEGAGLPQHF	TGTGCCAGCAGTGAAGGGGCAGGACTGCCCCAGCATTTT
TRBV5-1	.	.	TRBJ1-1	CASSDVGNTEAFF	TGCGCCAGCAGCGACGTAGGCAACACTGAAGCTTTCTTT
TRBV6-5	.	.	TRBJ1-2	CASTKTGSGLYGYTF	TGTGCCAGCACCAAGACAGGATCGGGTCTCTATGGCTACACCTTC
TRBV6-5	.	TRBD2	TRBJ2-2	CASILAGGLGELFF	TGTGCCAGCATTCTAGCGGGGGGCTTAGGGGAGCTGTTTTTT
TRBV20-1	.	TRBD2	TRBJ2-1	CSASPFRRGFDEQFF	TGCAGTGCTAGCCCCTTTCGGCGGGGGTTTGATGAGCAGTTCTTC
TRBV27	.	.	TRBJ1-6	CASSLTADNSPLHF	TGTGCCAGCAGTTTGACAGCAGATAATTCACCCCTCCACTTT
TRBV7-9	.	TRBD2	TRBJ2-1	CASSLEAGEYNEQFF	TGTGCCAGCAGCTTAGAGGCGGGGGAATACAATGAGCAGTTCTTC
TRBV20-1	once	.	TRBJ1-6	CSAKGQANYNSPLHF	TGCAGTGCTAAAGGGCAGGCAAACTATAATTCACCCCTCCACTTT
TRBV4-1	.	.	TRBJ1-1	CASTRGGDTEAFF	TGCGCCAGCACCCGGGGAGGAGACACTGAAGCTTTCTTT
TRBV5-4	.	.	TRBJ1-6	CASSVLIWRDAIPNSPLHF	TGTGCCAGCAGCGTGTTGATTTGGAGAGACGCCATACCAAATTCACCCCTCCACTTT
TRBV4-3	.	.	TRBJ1-6	CASSLSANSPLHF	TGCGCCAGCAGCCTTTCCGCCAATTCACCCCTCCACTTT
TRBV5-1	.	.	TRBJ2-2	CASSPARPGSGELFF	TGCGCCAGCAGCCCAGCCCGGCCAGGGTCCGGGGAGCTGTTTTTT
TRBV4-1	.	.	TRBJ1-5	CASSHGYSHDQPQHF	TGCGCCAGCAGCCACGGATACAGCCACGATCAGCCCCAGCATTTT
TRBV5-1	.	TRBD1	TRBJ1-6	CASRLGQGTDSPLHF	TGCGCCAGCAGACTCGGACAGGGAACAGATTCACCCCTCCACTTT
TRBV3-1	.	.	TRBJ2-2	CASSQGALVSGELFF	TGTGCCAGCAGCCAAGGGGCGTTGGTATCCGGGGAGCTGTTTTTT
TRBV12-3/TRBV12-4	.	TRBD1	TRBJ1-6	CASSAGTGSSPLHF	TGTGCCAGCAGTGCCGGGACAGGGTCTTCACCCCTCCACTTT
TRBV30	.	.	TRBJ1-1	CAWYRDSNTEAFF	TGTGCCTGGTATCGGGACTCGAACACTGAAGCTTTCTTT
TRBV30	.	TRBD2	TRBJ2-1	CAWGGPTSGGTYNEQFF	TGTGCCTGGGGGGGGCCCACTAGCGGGGGAACCTACAATGAGCAGTTCTTC
TRBV12-3/TRBV12-4	.	TRBD1	TRBJ1-6	CASSPGTAYNSPLHF	TGTGCCAGCAGTCCCGGGACAGCCTATAATTCACCCCTCCACTTT
TRBV5-1	.	TRBD1	TRBJ2-7	CASSTRTGAYEQYF	TGCGCCAGCAGCACCAGGACAGGGGCCTACGAGCAGTACTTC
TRBV7-2	.	TRBD2	TRBJ2-3	CASSLAGLAGVGTDTQYF	TGTGCCAGCAGCTTAGCCGGGCTAGCGGGGGTTGGCACAGATACGCAGTATTTT
TRBV20-1	.	.	TRBJ1-5	CSAVQYVGNQPQHF	TGCAGTGCCGTTCAATATGTGGGCAATCAGCCCCAGCATTTT
TRBV4-3	.	.	TRBJ1-3	CASSPGTRQSSGNTIYF	TGCGCCAGCAGCCCAGGGACACGACAGAGCTCTGGAAACACCATATATTTT
TRBV20-1	.	.	TRBJ1-5	CSARATGENQPQHF	TGCAGTGCTAGAGCGACAGGTGAGAATCAGCCCCAGCATTTT
TRBV14	.	.	TRBJ2-3	CASSQAPFSGLPDTQYF	TGTGCCAGCAGCCAAGCCCCGTTCTCAGGACTTCCAGATACGCAGTATTTT